Detailed here is one T cell receptor beta chain. The sample belongs to a study of control samples from healthy donors and cancer patients. TCRdb keeps only in-frame clones here, not all; method: immunoSEQ multiplex PCR. The table lists roughly 160,000 clones, approximately 94% of them singletons. Specimen: PBMCs. The clonotype was recovered from a man aged 60 to 75 with colorectal cancer.

The CDR3 sequence is CASSPQGQPQHF. CDR3 nucleotides: TGTGCCAGTAGCCCACAAGGTCAGCCCCAGCATTTT. The chain couples TRBV19 to TRBJ1-5; D is uncertain. The CDR3 consists of 12 residues. The V gene's germline CDR1 is LNHDA and CDR2 SQIVND (reference sequence). V was trimmed by 6 bases and J by 6 bases, leaving 9 bases between them.